The following is a T cell receptor (beta chain) sequence with its context. The antigen remains unidentified. Generated by immunoSEQ multiplex PCR, the TCRdb table keeps only in-frame clones and is missing some. The table records some 120,000 clones, less than 95% of them present only once. CDR1 SGHVS and CDR2 FQNEAQ come from the germline V gene. The CDR3 loop spans 14 amino acids. V gave up 6 bases and J gave up 12 bases; unmatched junction bases: 17. The record originates from a study of T cell clones after liver transplantation. Study as a whole: Timepoints were pre-transplant, pre-withdrawal, and after withdrawal was completed or failed. Findings and limits, study-wide: In 5 of 8 subjects, circulating graft-donor-reactive CD4 TCRbeta sequences fell significantly after transplant.

The clonotype was recovered from a human patient who received a liver transplant. Some T cells may possibly be graft donor cells. The source was CD4+ T cells from blood, collected 12 months after liver transplant. The rearrangement uses TRBV7-8 and TRBJ2-7, with TRBD1 matching 7 bases. This chain's CDR3 is CASSFRDSRSRGYF. CDR3 nucleotide sequence: TGTGCCAGCAGTTTCCGGGACAGCCGATCCCGGGGGTACTTC.